What follows describes a single TCR beta chain. This record belongs to a study of preoperative IRX-2 immunotherapy in early breast cancer. Libraries were prepared by immunoSEQ multiplex PCR; TCRdb keeps only in-frame clonotypes and omits some of them. The data show roughly 10,000 clones, around 86% seen once. Germline values: CDR1 MNHGY, CDR2 SAAAGT. The V and J ends lost 7 bases and 4 bases, in that order; junction bases with no gene match: 5. The CDR3 covers 13 residues. Treatment specified: preoperative locoregional IRX-2 cytokine immunotherapy. Patients received preoperative, locoregional IRX-2 cytokine immunotherapy in a phase Ib study.

Specimen: lymph node tissue, collected before IRX-2 immunotherapy. The origin of this receptor is a human donor with breast cancer. V and J are TRBV6-8 and TRBJ1-1; 8 bases agree with TRBD1. CDR3 amino acids: CASIGTGGTEAFF. The CDR3 DNA sequence: TGTGCCAGCATTGGGACAGGCGGCACTGAAGCTTTCTTT.